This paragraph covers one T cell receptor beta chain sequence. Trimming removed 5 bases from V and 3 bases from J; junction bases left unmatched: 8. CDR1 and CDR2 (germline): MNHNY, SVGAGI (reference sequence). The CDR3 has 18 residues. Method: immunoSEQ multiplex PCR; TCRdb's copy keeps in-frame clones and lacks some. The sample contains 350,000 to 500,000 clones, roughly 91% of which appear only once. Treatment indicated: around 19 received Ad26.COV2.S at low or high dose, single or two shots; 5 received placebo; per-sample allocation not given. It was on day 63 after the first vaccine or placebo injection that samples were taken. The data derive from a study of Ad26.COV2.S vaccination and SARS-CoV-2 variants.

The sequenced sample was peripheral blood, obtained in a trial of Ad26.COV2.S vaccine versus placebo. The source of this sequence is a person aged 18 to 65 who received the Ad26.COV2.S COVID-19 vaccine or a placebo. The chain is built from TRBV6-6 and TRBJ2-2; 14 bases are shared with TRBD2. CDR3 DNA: TGTGCCAGCAGTCCACTGGGGACTAGCGGGAGTTACACCGGGGAGCTGTTTTTT. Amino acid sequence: CASSPLGTSGSYTGELFF.